One and the same sample provided the 21 T cell receptor beta chains below, sequenced in a study of molecular identifiers for immune sequencing clone quantification. TCRdb passed the PCR reads through MiXCR, listing each CDR3 protein once. The table lists 65,000 or so distinct CDR3 sequences, roughly 20% of them singletons. The sequenced sample was naive CD8+ T cells from blood, with Jurkat cell RNA spiked in. The sample's subset: FACS-sorted CD8+CD4-CCR7+CD45RA+ naive T cells. All receptors come from a human donor in good health. Some libraries in this study had Jurkat cell RNA spiked in.

This clonotype was counted at least ten times. The CDR3 spells CSARQGSSYEQYF. The CDR3 DNA sequence: TGCAGCGCGAGACAGGGGTCGTCCTACGAGCAGTACTTC. This rearrangement joins TRBV29-1 to TRBJ2-7; 8 bases fit TRBD1. This CDR3 is built from 13 residues. V shed 7 bases and J 1 base; nucleotides not matched to a gene: 6. Germline lookup yields CDR1 SQVTM and CDR2 ANQGSEA.

This clonotype appeared many times. The chain combines TRBV4-1 with TRBJ2-1, with 10 bases lining up with TRBD2. The CDR3 extends over 17 amino acids. The germline CDR1 and CDR2 sequences are MGHRA and YSYEKL. V lost 2 bases to trimming and J lost 0 bases; unmatched junction nucleotides: 4. For the CDR3, the DNA is TGCGCCAGCAGCCAACCAGGACTAGCGGTCTCCTACAATGAGCAGTTCTTC. Amino acid sequence: CASSQPGLAVSYNEQFF.

This clonotype came up many times. V is TRBV21-1 and J is TRBJ2-2; TRBD1 is the table's D call and was not checked against the DNA. TRBV21-1 is termed a pseudogene. CDR3 size: 21 residues. The DNA for the CDR3 is TGTGCCAGCAGCAAAGCAGAGAGAGGCAGGGACCAACTTCCGAACACCGGGGAGCTGTTTTTT. It specifies CASSKAERGRDQLPNTGELFF.

This clonotype was counted at least ten times. The CDR3 DNA is TGTGCCAGCAGCCAGATACCGGGACTAGCGGGAGATACGCAGTATTTT. Amino acids: CASSQIPGLAGDTQYF. The gene calls are TRBV14 and TRBJ2-3, with 12 bases identical to TRBD2. The CDR3 consists of 16 residues. Germline assignment: CDR1 SGHDN and CDR2 FVKESK. Germline trimming cut 3 bases from V and 5 bases from J; bases unmatched to any gene: 6.

This sequence joins TRBV7-9 and TRBJ2-7; the D is unclear. Trimming shortened V by 5 bases and J by 3 bases, and 8 bases separated the two germline ends. The CDR3 consists of 12 residues. Germline V gene sequence: CDR1 SEHNR, CDR2 FQNEAQ (reference sequence). CDR3 in amino acids: CASSMGRYEQYF. For the CDR3, the DNA is TGTGCCAGCAGCATGGGCCGCTACGAGCAGTACTTC.

This chain connects TRBV28 to TRBJ2-5; 8 bases fit TRBD2. The CDR3 extends over 14 amino acids. V dropped 7 bases and J dropped 5; count of bases not matched to a gene: 9. Germline V gene data show CDR1 as MDHEN and CDR2 as SYDVKM. Written as DNA, the CDR3 is TGTGCCAGCACCTCCGGGGGGGCTTGGGAGACCCAGTACTTC. This codes for CASTSGGAWETQYF.

Turning to this clonotype: At one end the junction does not follow the germline gene, possibly because of a read error. The chain is built from TRBV20-1 and TRBJ2-1; 7 nucleotides match TRBD2. The CDR3 contains 16 residues. Germline CDR1 reads DFQATT; CDR2 reads SNEGSKA (reference sequence). The CDR3 DNA reads TGCAGTGCTAGAGCCACGGGATTAGCGGGTATAGATGAGCGGTTCTTC. Amino acid sequence: CSARATGLAGIDERFF.

The table lists this clonotype with many counts. The J gene is TRBJ2-3, the V gene TRBV27; 7 bases line up with TRBD1. The CDR3 is 13 amino acids. After removal of 7 bases from V and 4 bases from J, the junction contained 5 bases not matched to a gene. The germline CDR1 and CDR2 sequences are MNHEY and SMNVEV (reference sequence). CDR3 sequence (DNA): TGTGCCAGCAACGTAGGGGGCTCAGATACGCAGTATTTT. It is translated as CASNVGGSDTQYF.

V and J are TRBV20-1 and TRBJ2-7; maybe TRBD1 (5 bases). This CDR3 has 13 amino acids. The V and J ends lost 6 bases and 2 bases respectively, with 14 bases between them. Germline lookup yields CDR1 DFQATT and CDR2 SNEGSKA (reference sequence). CDR3 bases: TGCAGTGCAAAGACAGCCAAACCCTACGAGCAGTACTTC. Translation gives CSAKTAKPYEQYF.

As regards this clonotype: A much larger clone differs from this one at a single base, so this may be a read error. This chain connects TRBV7-8 to TRBJ2-7, with a possible D match to TRBD2 (6 bases). In germline, CDR1 is SGHVS, CDR2 FQNEAQ. Between the trimmed V and J ends, which lost 4 bases and 2 bases, there was a span of 18 bases. The CDR3 has 16 residues. The CDR3 DNA is TGTGCCAGCAGCTCCTGGCGTGGAGCGGGCACCTACGAGCAGTACTTC. Protein: CASSSWRGAGTYEQYF.

This clonotype has more than one count but fewer than ten. This may arise from a read error, as a much more abundant clone is one base away. The gene calls are TRBV5-1 and TRBJ2-7; D ambiguous. The germline CDR1 and CDR2 sequences are SGHRS and YFSETQ. Deletions cut 4 bases from V and 6 bases from J, with 20 bases between. CDR3 length: 15 amino acids. In nucleotides, the CDR3 is TGCGCCAGCAGCCTAAAGGAGCCCCAAGGCCGCGAGCAGTACTTC. Encoded protein: CASSLKEPQGREQYF.

This clonotype showed up just once. The genes are TRBV7-9 and TRBJ1-2; possible D gene TRBD1, 6 bases. CDR3 length: 12 residues. Trimming cost V 5 bases and J 6 bases, with 10 bases left between them. The germline CDR1 and CDR2 sequences are SEHNR and FQNEAQ (reference sequence). CDR3 region: CASSGQTHGYTF. DNA of the CDR3: TGTGCCAGCAGCGGACAGACGCATGGCTACACCTTC.

This clonotype was observed at least ten times. The chain joins TRBV7-8 to TRBJ2-7, with no clear D. Germline V gene lookup returns CDR1 SGHVS and CDR2 FQNEAQ. The CDR3 has 14 amino acids. V was shortened by 1 base and J by 6 bases, with 13 bases between the two germline ends. This CDR3 is CASSLEARWPEQYF. CDR3 coding DNA: TGTGCCAGCAGCTTAGAGGCCAGATGGCCCGAGCAGTACTTC. Full variable domain (missing parts from reference TRBV7-8 and TRBJ2-7): GAGVSQSPRYKVAKRGQDVALRCDPISGHVSLFWYQQALGQGPEFLTYFQNEAQLDKSGLPSDRFFAERPEGSVSTLKIQRTQQEDSAVYLCASSLEARWPEQYFGPGTRLTVT.

The chain recombines TRBV11-2 with TRBJ1-3, with a tentative D call TRBD1 (6 bases). From germline, CDR1 is SGHAT and CDR2 FQNNGV. The CDR3 contains 16 residues. The V and J ends lost 2 bases and 4 bases respectively, with 15 bases between them. The CDR3 DNA reads TGTGCCAGCAGCTTAAGAGTAGGGACAAACGGAAACACCATATATTTT. This sequence encodes CASSLRVGTNGNTIYF.

For this clonotype: A much more abundant neighbour one base away suggests this may be a read error. V usage is TRBV14 and J usage is TRBJ2-7; 7 nucleotides align to TRBD2. CDR1 and CDR2 (germline): SGHDN, FVKESK. The CDR3 runs 15 residues. Losses at the gene ends were 3 bases for V and 2 bases for J; bases not matched to a gene: 7. CDR3 sequence reads: CASSHHGGITYEQYF. CDR3 nucleotide sequence: TGTGCCAGCAGCCACCACGGGGGGATTACCTACGAGCAGTACTTC.

This clonotype was seen repeatedly, ten times or more. This chain joins TRBV4-1 and TRBJ2-7, with 10 bases matching TRBD2. The length of the CDR3 is 15 residues. The trim removed 1 base at V and 3 bases at J, leaving 3 bases unmatched. From germline, CDR1 is MGHRA and CDR2 YSYEKL. CDR3 nucleotide sequence: TGCGCCAGCAGCCAAGCTAGCGGGAGCTTCTACGAGCAGTACTTC. Its protein product is CASSQASGSFYEQYF.

This clonotype was detected many times. V is TRBV7-2 and J is TRBJ2-3, with TRBD2 matching 9 bases. V lost 5 bases, J lost 2 bases, and 8 bases stayed unmatched. CDR3 length equals 16 residues. CDR1 is SGHTA and CDR2 is FQGNSA in the germline V gene. The CDR3 bases are TGTGCCAGCAGCCCAACGACTAGCGGATACACAGATACGCAGTATTTT. Translated, it gives CASSPTTSGYTDTQYF.

This clonotype was counted ten times or more. The V call is TRBV6-6, the J call TRBJ1-5; D perhaps matches TRBD1 (5 bases). Between the trimmed V and J ends, which lost 3 bases and 6 bases, there was a span of 15 bases. This CDR3 comprises 15 residues. Germline values: CDR1 MNHNY, CDR2 SVGAGI (reference sequence). The CDR3 nucleotides are TGTGCCAGCAGTTATTACTCGGAGGGACGTCAGCCCCAGCATTTT. Protein sequence: CASSYYSEGRQPQHF.

This clonotype has at least ten counts. This chain joins TRBV29-1 and TRBJ2-7, with 8 bases lining up with TRBD2. The germline V gene has CDR1 SQVTM and CDR2 ANQGSEA. V dropped 0 bases and J dropped 4; count of bases not matched to a gene: 11. This CDR3 spans 16 amino acids. As DNA, the CDR3 is TGCAGCGTTGAAGATGACGGGCTAGCGGGCGGTTACGAGCAGTACTTC. This encodes CSVEDDGLAGGYEQYF.

Note on this clonotype: This sequence may be a read error, since a much larger clone differs from it by one base. The conserved final phenylalanine or tryptophan is absent from the CDR3, which likely points to a read error. The chain carries TRBV29-1 and TRBJ1-2, with D perhaps TRBD1 (5 bases). The CDR3 covers 13 residues. Germline V CDR1 and CDR2: SQVTM, ANQGSEA. V dropped 5 bases and J dropped 0 bases, with 10 bases sitting between them. The CDR3 DNA is TGCAGCGTTCCGGACACCCCTAACTATGGCTACACCTTA. It encodes CSVPDTPNYGYTL.

Many counts were recorded for this clonotype. The chain combines TRBV7-9 with TRBJ2-7; D may match TRBD1 or TRBD2 (5 bases each). The CDR3 consists of 15 residues. V gave up 4 bases and J gave up 4 bases, with 17 bases separating them. In germline, CDR1 is SEHNR, CDR2 FQNEAQ (reference sequence). The DNA of the CDR3 is TGTGCCAGCAGCTCCAGTATTGGGGGTGGGTACGAGCAGTACTTC. This gives the protein CASSSSIGGGYEQYF.